This TCR beta chain was profiled in a study of T cells in Graves' hyperthyroidism and ophthalmopathy. Germline V CDR1 and CDR2: LNHDA, SQIVND (reference sequence). This CDR3 has 13 amino acids. Deletions cut 0 bases from V and 4 bases from J, with 6 bases between. Lactation, pregnancy, other autoimmune disease or uncontrolled infection led to exclusion of patients. Fresh peripheral blood, 10 ml, was the source of the PBMCs. Amplification of TCR beta CDR3 regions was performed using RNA transcripts as template. First-round RT-PCR with HTBI primers amplified the TCR CDR3 region. Each CDR3 protein is one row after TCRdb ran MiXCR on the multiplex PCR reads. The table has approximately 300,000 distinct CDR3 sequences, approximately 19% seen once; the top ten hold under 40%.

The material sequenced was blood. This rearrangement joins TRBV19 to TRBJ1-2; no clear D. The origin of this receptor is a man aged 50 to 59 with Graves' ophthalmopathy. The DNA of the CDR3 is TGTGCCAGTAGTATAGACAGACGCTATGGCTACACCTTC. The encoded protein is CASSIDRRYGYTF. The full variable domain, in which reference TRBV19 and TRBJ1-2 provide the parts outside the CDR3, is DGGITQSPKYLFRKEGQNVTLSCEQNLNHDAMYWYRQDPGQGLRLIYYSQIVNDFQKGDIAEGYSVSREKKESFPLTVTSAQKNPTAFYLCASSIDRRYGYTFGSGTRLTVV.